Listed below are T cell receptor beta chains from one sample, sequenced in a study of T cell responses to AZD1222 COVID-19 vaccine. Assay: immunoSEQ multiplex PCR; the TCRdb copy retains only in-frame clones and omits some. Of roughly 120,000 clones in the sample, just under 95% were seen once. The sequencing used peripheral blood, collected 28 days after the second AZD1222 dose. The receptors were sampled from an adult who received the AZD1222 COVID-19 vaccine. CDR3s include the opening cysteine and the closing phenylalanine or tryptophan. Each record gives: V gene, J gene, D gene, CDR3 protein. A D gene is named only where the DNA matches it firmly.

>TRBV4-1|TRBJ1-5|-
CASSQEWDSNQPQHF
>TRBV4-3|TRBJ1-1|-
CASSLEQGGDTEAFF
>TRBV18|TRBJ1-6|-
CASSPPRAGGDSPLHF
>TRBV11-2|TRBJ1-2|-
CASSPTRVGGYTF
>TRBV5-1|TRBJ2-7|TRBD2
CASSLALAGINEQYF
>TRBV7-9|TRBJ1-2|-
CASSFVGLGQNYGYTF
>TRBV19|TRBJ1-1|-
CASRWADEAFF
>TRBV5-4|TRBJ1-4|TRBD1
CASSAKTGEPEKLFF
>TRBV5-4|TRBJ1-2|-
CASREQLGGTNYGYTF
>TRBV19|TRBJ1-1|TRBD1
CASSRNAGTGANTEAFF
>TRBV27|TRBJ1-5|TRBD1
CASSSLRTGYSNQPQHF
>TRBV19|TRBJ2-5|-
CASSSTGRETQYF
>TRBV28|TRBJ1-2|TRBD1
CASSPTGTGVDGYTF
>TRBV18|TRBJ2-2|-
CASSPRENTGELFF
>TRBV7-2|TRBJ2-3|TRBD2
CASSSHLASGGPLEYF
>TRBV19|TRBJ2-7|TRBD2
CASSMGGFEQYF
>TRBV12-3/TRBV12-4|TRBJ2-5|-
CASSLAGGETQYF
>TRBV3-1/TRBV3-2|TRBJ1-6|TRBD1
CASSQGTGVFHSPLHF
>TRBV10-3|TRBJ2-1|-
CATGRTQNEQFF
>TRBV19|TRBJ2-1|TRBD2
CATRTSGDYEQFF
>TRBV10-3|TRBJ2-1|-
CATVPSSYNEQFF
>TRBV9|TRBJ1-3|-
CASSAGGGTIYF
>TRBV15|TRBJ2-2|TRBD2
CATSRNPGLAGANTGELFF
>TRBV15|TRBJ1-2|-
CATSVDSYGYTF
>TRBV18|TRBJ1-1|-
CASSPKGGQINTEAFF
>TRBV4-3|TRBJ1-6|-
CASSLRQPNSPLHF
>TRBV23-1|TRBJ1-6|-
CASPGNFCSPLHF
>TRBV6-5|TRBJ1-1|-
CASSYQVDTEAFF
>TRBV6-5|TRBJ1-6|-
CASSTTGRYNSPLHF
>TRBV29-1|TRBJ1-1|-
CSVDRRLNTEAFF
>TRBV12-3/TRBV12-4|TRBJ2-6|TRBD1
CATQDRAANVLTF
>TRBV5-1|TRBJ1-4|-
CASSLAVEGWGEKLFF
>TRBV10-3|TRBJ2-1|-
CAISDQGLSGNEQFF
>TRBV6-6|TRBJ2-1|TRBD1
CASRNRQGYNEQFF
>TRBV7-2|TRBJ1-4|-
CASSLGWDKEKLFF
>TRBV20-1|TRBJ2-7|-
CSARQDYEQYF
>TRBV5-1|TRBJ2-3|-
CASSSDRFPDTQYF
>TRBV7-9|TRBJ1-1|TRBD1
CASSPWTGSNTEAFF
>TRBV3-1/TRBV3-2|TRBJ2-7|TRBD2
CASSQAAGGIYEQYF
>TRBV7-2|TRBJ2-1|TRBD2
CASSLGGGWHNEQFF
>TRBV7-9|TRBJ2-3|-
CASSSTTSDTQYF